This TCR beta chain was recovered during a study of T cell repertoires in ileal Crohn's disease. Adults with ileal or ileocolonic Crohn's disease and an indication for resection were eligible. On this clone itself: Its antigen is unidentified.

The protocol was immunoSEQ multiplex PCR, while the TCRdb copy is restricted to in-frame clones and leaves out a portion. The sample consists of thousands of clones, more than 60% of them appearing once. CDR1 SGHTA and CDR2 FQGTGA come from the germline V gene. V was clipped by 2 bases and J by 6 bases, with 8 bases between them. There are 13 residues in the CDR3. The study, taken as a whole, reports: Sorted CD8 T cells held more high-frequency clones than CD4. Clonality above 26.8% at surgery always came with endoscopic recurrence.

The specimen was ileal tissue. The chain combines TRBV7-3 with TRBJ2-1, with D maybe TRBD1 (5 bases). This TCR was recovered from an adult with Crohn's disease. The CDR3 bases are TGTGCCAGCAGCTTAGGCCAGGGCAATGAGCAGTTCTTC. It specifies CASSLGQGNEQFF. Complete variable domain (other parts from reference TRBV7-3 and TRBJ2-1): GAGVSQTPSNKVTEKGKYVELRCDPISGHTALYWYRQSLGQGPEFLIYFQGTGAADDSGLPNDRFFAVRPEGSVSTLKIQRTERGDSAVYLCASSLGQGNEQFFGPGTRLTVL.